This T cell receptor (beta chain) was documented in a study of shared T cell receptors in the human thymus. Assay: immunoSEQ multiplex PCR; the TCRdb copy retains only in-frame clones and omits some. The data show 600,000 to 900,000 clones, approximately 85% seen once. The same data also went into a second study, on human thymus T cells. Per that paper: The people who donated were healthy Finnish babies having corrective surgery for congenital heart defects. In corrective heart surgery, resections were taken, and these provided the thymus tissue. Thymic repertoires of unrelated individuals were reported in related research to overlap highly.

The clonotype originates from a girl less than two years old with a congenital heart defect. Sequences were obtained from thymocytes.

The CDR3 here is CASSSQRGGIYNEQFF. DNA of the CDR3: TGTGCCAGCAGCAGCCAGCGGGGGGGCATATACAATGAGCAGTTCTTC. The chain recombines TRBV5-6 with TRBJ2-1, with 10 bases that match TRBD2. Per the germline V gene, CDR1 is SGHDT and CDR2 is YYEEEE. With V trimmed by 4 bases and J by 4 bases, 8 bases remained unmatched. The CDR3 extends over 16 amino acids. The full variable domain, completed using reference TRBV5-6 and TRBJ2-1, is DAGVTQSPTHLIKTRGQQVTLRCSPKSGHDTVSWYQQALGQGPQFIFQYYEEEERQRGNFPDRFSGHQFPNYSSELNVNALLLGDSALYLCASSSQRGGIYNEQFFGPGTRLTVL.